A single sample is the source of the 11 T cell receptor beta chains below, sequenced in a study of spatial heterogeneity in lung cancer. TCRdb reprocessed the 5' RACE reads with MiXCR, giving one entry per CDR3 protein. The sample holds 60,000 or so distinct CDR3 sequences, approximately 6% seen once. Time point given: sample taken at primary tumor resection. The material was PBMCs, obtained at surgery. Source of these receptors: a female donor with early-stage non-small cell lung cancer.

This clonotype was seen a few times. V gene TRBV7-6 combines with J gene TRBJ1-2; D not certain. CDR3 length: 15 amino acids. Germline V gives CDR1 SGHVS, CDR2 FNYEAQ. V lost 1 base and J lost 7, with 16 bases in between. The CDR3 DNA follows: TGTGCCAGCAGCTTAGTTCGGCGTATCCCATGTGGCTACACCTTC. Its protein is CASSLVRRIPCGYTF.

In this sample, this clonotype turned up many times. The J gene is TRBJ2-2, the V gene TRBV5-1, with 8 bases lining up with TRBD1. Germline trimming cut 0 bases from V and 4 bases from J; bases unmatched to any gene: 5. The CDR3 has 16 residues. From germline, CDR1 is SGHRS and CDR2 YFSETQ. The CDR3 bases are TGCGCCAGCAGCTTGGGATGGACAGGGACCACCGGGGAGCTGTTTTTT. Amino acids: CASSLGWTGTTGELFF.

The V and J genes are TRBV9 and TRBJ1-4; D not resolved. V lost 4 bases and J lost 5, with 9 bases in between. The CDR3 has 13 amino acids. Germline V lookup: CDR1 SGDLS, CDR2 YYNGEE. This chain's CDR3 is CASSPPSNEKLFF. CDR3 nucleotides: TGTGCCAGCAGCCCTCCCAGCAATGAAAAACTGTTTTTT.

The chain employs TRBV15 and TRBJ2-2; D is unresolved. Trimming took 0 bases from V and 4 from J, leaving 21 bases between them. Germline-derived CDR1 and CDR2 are LNHNV and YYDKDF (reference sequence). The CDR3 contains 19 residues. CDR3 protein: CATSRETRHPFRTTGELFF. The CDR3 DNA reads as TGTGCCACCAGCAGAGAAACGCGACACCCATTTAGGACCACCGGGGAGCTGTTTTTT.

At least ten counts were recorded for this clonotype. This chain uses TRBV6-5 with TRBJ1-5; the D is unclear. Trimming took off 8 bases at V and 10 bases at J, with 12 bases between the two ends. The CDR3 has 11 residues. Germline values: CDR1 MNHEY, CDR2 SVGAGI. Here the CDR3 reads CASGQFRPQHF. The CDR3 coding sequence is TGTGCCAGCGGTCAGTTCAGACCCCAGCATTTT.

This clonotype was recorded many times. The chain combines TRBV28 with TRBJ2-5; no firm D call. This CDR3 is 11 amino acids long. Germline CDR1 and CDR2: MDHEN and SYDVKM. V was shortened by 6 bases and J by 5 bases, with 7 bases between the two germline ends. The CDR3 region has the DNA TGTGCCAGCAGCCCCCGGGAGACCCAGTACTTC. Amino acids: CASSPRETQYF. Looking up the rest from reference TRBV28 and TRBJ2-5 gives the full variable domain: DVKVTQSSRYLVKRTGEKVFLECVQDMDHENMFWYRQDPGLGLRLIYFSYDVKMKEKGDIPEGYSVSREKKERFSLILESASTNQTSMYLCASSPRETQYFGPGTRLLVL.

This clonotype was seen just once. This may be a read error: a much more frequent sequence differs by one nucleotide. CDR3 residues: CASSFVVPGDEQYF. In DNA form, the CDR3 reads TGCGCCAGCAGCTTTGTGGTGCCCGGGGACGAGCAGTACTTC. V usage is TRBV5-1 and J usage is TRBJ2-7, with D tentatively TRBD2 (5 bases). With 2 bases removed from V and 5 bases from J, the gap between germline ends came to 14 bases. Germline CDR1 reads SGHRS; CDR2 reads YFSETQ. CDR3 length equals 14 residues.

This clonotype has just a few counts. This chain links TRBV15 with TRBJ2-3, with 12 positions matching TRBD1. The CDR3 totals 16 residues. V shed 6 bases, J shed 6 bases, and the junction held 10 bases outside the gene matches. CDR1 LNHNV and CDR2 YYDKDF come from the germline V gene (reference sequence). CDR3: CATRAVGQGAADTQYF. In DNA form, the CDR3 reads TGTGCCACCAGGGCGGTGGGACAGGGGGCAGCGGATACGCAGTATTTT. Using reference TRBV15 and TRBJ2-3 for the parts outside the CDR3, the full variable domain is DAMVIQNPRYQVTQFGKPVTLSCSQTLNHNVMYWYQQKSSQAPKLLFHYYDKDFNNEADTPDNFQSRRPNTSFCFLDIRSPGLGDTAMYLCATRAVGQGAADTQYFGPGTRLTVL.

This clonotype has ten or more counts. J is TRBJ2-3 and V is TRBV10-3; the D gene is possibly TRBD2 (6 bases). CDR1 and CDR2 (germline): ENHRY, SYGVKD. This CDR3 contains 14 residues. V was clipped by 3 bases and J by 2 bases, with 9 bases between them. The CDR3 DNA follows: TGTGCCATCAGTGAAATAGCGGACACAGATACGCAGTATTTT. This translates into CAISEIADTDTQYF.

The chain has TRBV6-5 and TRBJ2-3; 7 nucleotides match TRBD2. The germline V gene has CDR1 MNHEY and CDR2 SVGAGI. CDR3 length equals 16 residues. V lost 2 bases to trimming and J lost 1 base; unmatched junction nucleotides: 6. Written as DNA, the CDR3 is TGTGCCAGCAGTTACCTAGGACTAGTGGGCACAGATACGCAGTATTTT. Its translation: CASSYLGLVGTDTQYF.

This clonotype showed up many times. V gene TRBV6-1 combines with J gene TRBJ2-7; D possibly corresponds to TRBD1 (6 bases). CDR1 and CDR2 (germline): MNHNS, SASEGT. The CDR3 is 17 residues long. Trimming removed 5 bases at V and 1 base at J, with 21 bases between. CDR3: CASSPSKQGFGSYEQYV. The CDR3 region has the DNA TGTGCCAGCAGTCCTTCAAAACAGGGTTTCGGATCCTACGAGCAGTACGTC.